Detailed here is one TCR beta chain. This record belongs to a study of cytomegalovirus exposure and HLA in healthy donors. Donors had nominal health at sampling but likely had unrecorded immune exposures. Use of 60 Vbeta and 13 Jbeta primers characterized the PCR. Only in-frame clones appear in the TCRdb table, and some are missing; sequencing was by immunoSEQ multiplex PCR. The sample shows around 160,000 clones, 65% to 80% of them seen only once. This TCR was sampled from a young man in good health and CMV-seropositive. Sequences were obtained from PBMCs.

The CDR3 DNA reads as TGTGCCAGCAGTTGGGACTTGCCCGGGGAGCTGTTTTTT. This translates into CASSWDLPGELFF. V is TRBV5-5 and J is TRBJ2-2; a possible D gene is TRBD2 (6 bases). There are 13 residues in the CDR3. Germline V gives CDR1 SGHKS, CDR2 YYEKEE (reference sequence). The germline V and J ends were trimmed by 5 bases and 6 bases, with 11 bases remaining between them.